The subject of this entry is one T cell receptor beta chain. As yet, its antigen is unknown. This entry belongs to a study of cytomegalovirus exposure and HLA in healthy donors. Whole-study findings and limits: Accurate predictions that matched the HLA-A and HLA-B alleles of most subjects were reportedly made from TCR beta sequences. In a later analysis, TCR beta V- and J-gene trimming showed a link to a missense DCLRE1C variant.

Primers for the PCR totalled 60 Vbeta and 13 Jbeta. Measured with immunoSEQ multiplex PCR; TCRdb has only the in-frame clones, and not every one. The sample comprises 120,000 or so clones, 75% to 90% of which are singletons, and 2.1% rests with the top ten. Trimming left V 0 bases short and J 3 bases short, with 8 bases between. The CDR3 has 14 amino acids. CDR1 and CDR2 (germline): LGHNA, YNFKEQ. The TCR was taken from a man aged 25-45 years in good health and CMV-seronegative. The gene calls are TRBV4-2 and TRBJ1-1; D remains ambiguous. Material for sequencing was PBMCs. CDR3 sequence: CASSQESLDTEAFF. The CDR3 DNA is TGTGCCAGCAGCCAAGAGAGTTTGGACACTGAAGCTTTCTTT.